This T cell receptor (beta chain) originates from a study of blood T cell repertoires in COVID-19. Looking at the study overall: The origin of the acute and convalescent COVID-19 samples was the United States, Italy and Spain.

Germline V gene data show CDR1 as SGHNT and CDR2 as YYREEE (reference sequence). V was pared by 1 base and J by 5 bases, with 5 bases of the junction left unmatched. The CDR3 is 15 residues long. Followed over time, Seattle patients had been enrolled while infection was active. TCRdb keeps only in-frame clones here, not all; method: immunoSEQ multiplex PCR. This table has about 170,000 clones, about 90% appearing once. This sequence originates from a man aged 25 to 40 with COVID-19, enrolled during active disease. The chain is built from TRBV5-4 and TRBJ2-5, with 10 bases fitting TRBD2. Material for sequencing was peripheral blood. The CDR3 here is CASSLRLAGEETQYF. CDR3 DNA: TGTGCCAGCAGCTTGCGGCTAGCGGGGGAGGAGACCCAGTACTTC.